Listed here are 23 T cell receptor beta chains from one sample, sequenced in a study of T cell repertoires in cytomegalovirus infection. Via MiXCR, TCRdb re-called the reads, giving one row per CDR3 protein. The sample contains 290,000 or so distinct CDR3 sequences, 9.6% of which appear only once. Sequencing used PBMCs. These receptors were obtained from a human donor in good health (CMV status not recorded). Some clones in this sample may be carry-over from other donors' samples.

J is TRBJ2-1 and V is TRBV20-1, with 7 positions matching TRBD2. The ends lost 7 bases at V and 4 bases at J; junction bases unmatched: 13. The CDR3 loop spans 15 amino acids. The V gene's germline CDR1 is DFQATT and CDR2 SNEGSKA (reference sequence). The chain's CDR3 is CSGKPLGRAYNEQFF. CDR3 nucleotide sequence: TGCAGTGGCAAACCCCTGGGGAGGGCATACAATGAGCAGTTCTTC.

This clonotype has a count of ten or more. The chain joins TRBV20-1 to TRBJ1-1; a possible D gene is TRBD1 (5 bases). Trimming removed 3 bases at V and 1 base at J, with 27 bases between. This CDR3 has 19 amino acids. CDR1 is DFQATT, CDR2 SNEGSKA, per germline (reference sequence). This chain's CDR3 is CSASRTLSRESLRNTEAFF. As DNA, the CDR3 is TGCAGTGCTAGCCGAACCTTGAGCAGGGAGAGTTTAAGGAACACTGAAGCTTTCTTT.

This clonotype has a count of ten or more. The chain is built from TRBV12-3 or TRBV12-4 and TRBJ1-5; 7 nucleotides agree with TRBD1. Trimming took 6 bases from V and 6 from J; bases not matched to a gene: 8. The CDR3 totals 14 residues. The CDR3 spells CASRQGEVRQPQHF. The CDR3 nucleotides read TGTGCCAGCAGGCAGGGGGAGGTCCGTCAGCCCCAGCATTTT.

This clonotype appeared many times. V usage is TRBV6-6 and J usage is TRBJ2-1, with D perhaps TRBD1 (6 bases). V was clipped by 2 bases and J by 2 bases, with 10 bases between them. The V gene's germline CDR1 is MNHNY and CDR2 SVGAGI (reference sequence). This CDR3 has 15 residues. For the CDR3, the DNA is TGTGCCAGCAGTTACGAACAGGGAACCTACAATGAGCAGTTCTTC. It codes for CASSYEQGTYNEQFF.

In this sample, this clonotype turned up many times. The rearrangement uses TRBV12-3 or TRBV12-4 and TRBJ2-1; D gene uncertain. The CDR3 sequence is 12 residues long. The V end lost 4 bases, the J end lost 8 bases, and 9 bases lay between the germline ends. CDR3 nucleotide sequence: TGTGCCAGCAGTTCACTATCCGATGAGCAGTTCTTC. Translation: CASSSLSDEQFF.

This rearrangement joins TRBV29-1 to TRBJ2-1, with 8 bases matching TRBD1. Germline trimming cut 7 bases from V and 5 bases from J; bases unmatched to any gene: 10. From germline, CDR1 is SQVTM and CDR2 ANQGSEA. There are 14 residues in the CDR3. The CDR3: CSESDRGSHNEQFF. The CDR3 DNA sequence: TGCAGCGAGAGCGACAGGGGAAGTCACAATGAGCAGTTCTTC.

This clonotype was seen ten or more times. The chain combines TRBV12-3 or TRBV12-4 with TRBJ2-7; D is tentatively TRBD1 or TRBD2 (6 bases each). This CDR3 contains 14 residues. Trimming left V 3 bases short and J 4 bases short, with 13 bases between. The CDR3 reads CASSLSQGGYEQYF. CDR3 bases: TGTGCCAGCAGTTTGTCACAGGGAGGATACGAGCAGTACTTC.

This clonotype appeared many times. This chain joins TRBV7-2 and TRBJ1-1; D gene unclear. Germline lookup yields CDR1 SGHTA and CDR2 FQGNSA. This CDR3 is 12 amino acids long. V lost 5 bases and J lost 11, with 15 bases in between. The CDR3, as DNA: TGTGCCAGCAGCGCAGACATAGGATCGGCTTTCTTT. Protein: CASSADIGSAFF.

Concerning this clonotype: A read error may be the cause here, since a much bigger clone is one base away. The genes are TRBV15 and TRBJ2-5, with D possibly matching TRBD1 (7 bases). The CDR3 contains 15 residues. Looked up from germline, CDR1 is LNHNV and CDR2 is YYDKDF (reference sequence). CDR3 sequence (DNA): TGTGTCACCAGCAGAGGAGGGGGCGCGGGAGAGACCCAGTACTTC. Translated: CVTSRGGGAGETQYF.

This clonotype was found a few times. The chain couples TRBV29-1 to TRBJ2-3; 7 bases agree with TRBD2. Trimming removed 3 bases from V and 4 bases from J; junction bases left unmatched: 4. This CDR3 comprises 13 residues. Germline assignment: CDR1 SQVTM and CDR2 ANQGSEA. The CDR3 DNA reads TGCAGCGTTGATGGCGGGGGAGCAGATACGCAGTATTTT. This sequence encodes CSVDGGGADTQYF.

This clonotype was observed at least ten times. The CDR3 DNA sequence: TGTGCCAGCACGGCCTACGGGGGGTCGAGCTCCTATAATTCACCCCTCCACTTT. Protein: CASTAYGGSSSYNSPLHF. The gene calls are TRBV6-2 or TRBV6-3 and TRBJ1-6, with D possibly TRBD1 on 5 matching bases. Trimming shortened V by 7 bases and J by 0 bases, and 19 bases separated the two germline ends. This CDR3 contains 18 residues. Germline CDR1 MNHEY, CDR2 SVGEGT.

This clonotype was observed at least ten times. The chain employs TRBV20-1 and TRBJ1-5; D not certain. The CDR3 has 15 residues. Per the germline V gene, CDR1 is DFQATT and CDR2 is SNEGSKA (reference sequence). V dropped 0 bases and J dropped 3 bases, with 12 bases sitting between them. In DNA, the CDR3 is TGCAGTGCTAGAGAACCGGGCAGACCCAATCAGCCCCAGCATTTT. Amino acids: CSAREPGRPNQPQHF.

This clonotype has at least ten counts. This chain connects TRBV5-6 to TRBJ2-3, with TRBD2 matching over 7 bases. V gave up 5 bases and J gave up 4 bases; unmatched junction bases: 7. Germline V gives CDR1 SGHDT, CDR2 YYEEEE. CDR3 size: 14 residues. Written as DNA, the CDR3 is TGTGCCAGCAGGGATACTAGCGATCCAGATACGCAGTATTTT. Residues: CASRDTSDPDTQYF.

This clonotype has just a few counts. The chain links TRBV20-1 to TRBJ2-3; the D gene could be TRBD1 or TRBD2 (5 bases each). The germline gives CDR1 DFQATT, CDR2 SNEGSKA (reference sequence). The CDR3 has 14 amino acids. V was trimmed by 6 bases and J by 0 bases, leaving 13 bases between them. The CDR3 sequence is CSAPRGDSTDTQYF. Written as DNA, the CDR3 is TGCAGTGCCCCCCGAGGGGATAGCACAGATACGCAGTATTTT.

The chain employs TRBV4-1 and TRBJ1-1, with D maybe TRBD1 (6 bases). This CDR3 is 14 amino acids long. The V end lost 4 bases, the J end lost 2 bases, and 11 bases lay between the germline ends. CDR1 is MGHRA, CDR2 YSYEKL, per germline. CDR3 amino acids: CASSRRTENTEAFF. For the CDR3, the DNA is TGCGCCAGCAGCCGCCGGACAGAAAACACTGAAGCTTTCTTT.

The V gene is TRBV7-9, the J gene TRBJ2-1, with D uncertain. CDR1 is SEHNR, CDR2 FQNEAQ, per germline (reference sequence). V was pared by 7 bases and J by 4 bases, with 8 bases between. The CDR3 is made up of 12 amino acids. CDR3 amino acids: CASTYRYNEQFF. CDR3 coding DNA: TGTGCCAGCACCTATCGTTACAATGAGCAGTTCTTC.

This clonotype has ten or more counts. The V and J genes are TRBV5-5 and TRBJ2-6; 9 bases are shared with TRBD1. Losses at the gene ends were 0 bases for V and 0 bases for J; bases not matched to a gene: 10. CDR1 SGHKS and CDR2 YYEKEE come from the germline V gene (reference sequence). The CDR3 spans 20 residues. CDR3 residues: CASSLAQGAPSLSGANVLTF. The DNA of the CDR3 is TGTGCCAGCAGCTTGGCACAGGGGGCTCCCTCCCTCTCTGGGGCCAACGTCCTGACTTTC.

This clonotype was seen ten or more times. This chain connects TRBV14 to TRBJ2-5, with unresolved D. CDR3 size: 13 residues. Germline V CDR1 and CDR2: SGHDN, FVKESK. V was cut by 1 base and J by 5 bases, with 8 bases left in between. The CDR3 loop reads CASSQAGRETQYF. The CDR3 nucleotides are TGTGCCAGCAGCCAAGCGGGCCGGGAGACCCAGTACTTC.

This clonotype has ten or more counts. The chain combines TRBV10-3 with TRBJ2-7, with 12 positions matching TRBD1. V shed 6 bases, J shed 6 bases, and the junction held 9 bases outside the gene matches. The germline V gene has CDR1 ENHRY and CDR2 SYGVKD. The CDR3 runs to 15 residues. CDR3 protein: CAIRSGTGGSVEQYV. The CDR3 nucleotides are TGTGCCATCAGATCCGGGACAGGGGGCTCGGTCGAGCAGTACGTC.

This clonotype showed up many times. This sequence joins TRBV23-1 and TRBJ1-2; D might be TRBD1 (6 bases). TRBV23-1 has ORF status, its function being uncertain. Trimming took off 3 bases at V and 7 bases at J, with 12 bases between the two ends. The CDR3 runs 13 residues. The CDR3 protein is CASSHAGEFGYTF. CDR3 sequence (DNA): TGCGCCAGCAGTCATGCAGGGGAGTTTGGCTACACCTTC.

This clonotype was detected many times. This chain uses TRBV28 with TRBJ1-5, with D tentatively TRBD1 (5 bases). The CDR3 is made up of 13 amino acids. Deletions cut 5 bases from V and 3 bases from J, with 8 bases between. The germline CDR1 and CDR2 sequences are MDHEN and SYDVKM. The CDR3 bases are TGTGCCAGCAGTGGGGGGTTCAATCAGCCCCAGCATTTT. Translation: CASSGGFNQPQHF.

This clonotype was counted ten times or more. The rearrangement uses TRBV6-2 or TRBV6-3 and TRBJ1-5; D is possibly TRBD1 (6 bases). V shed 4 bases and J shed 2 bases, with 9 bases lying between them. Germline values: CDR1 MNHEY, CDR2 SVGEGT. This CDR3 has 14 amino acids. The CDR3 spells CASSWGAGNQPQHF. DNA for the CDR3: TGTGCCAGCAGTTGGGGGGCTGGCAATCAGCCCCAGCATTTT.

This clonotype was detected many times. V usage is TRBV28 and J usage is TRBJ2-7; 9 bases are a match to TRBD1. With 5 bases clipped from V and 3 bases from J, the junction kept 11 bases outside the gene matches. The CDR3 is 16 amino acids. CDR1 MDHEN and CDR2 SYDVKM come from the germline V gene. The CDR3 sequence: CASSTSGQGSDYEQYV. In DNA form, the CDR3 reads TGTGCCAGCAGTACCTCGGGACAGGGCTCTGACTACGAGCAGTACGTC.